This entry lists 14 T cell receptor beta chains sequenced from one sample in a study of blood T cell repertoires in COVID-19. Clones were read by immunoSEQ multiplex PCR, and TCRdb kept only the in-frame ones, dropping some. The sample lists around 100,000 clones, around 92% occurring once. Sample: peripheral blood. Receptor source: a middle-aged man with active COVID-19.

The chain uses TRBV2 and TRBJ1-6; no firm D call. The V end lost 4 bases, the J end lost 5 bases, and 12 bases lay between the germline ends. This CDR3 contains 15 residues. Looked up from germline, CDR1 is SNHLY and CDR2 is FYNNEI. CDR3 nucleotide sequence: TGTGCCAGCAGTGTCATCGCAAGCAATAATTCACCCCTCCACTTT. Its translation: CASSVIASNNSPLHF.

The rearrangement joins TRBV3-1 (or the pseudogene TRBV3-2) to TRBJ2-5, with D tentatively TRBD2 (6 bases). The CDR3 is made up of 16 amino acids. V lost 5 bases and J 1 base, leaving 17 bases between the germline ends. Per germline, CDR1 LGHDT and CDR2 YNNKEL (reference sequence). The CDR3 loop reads CASSKRLGSVQETQYF. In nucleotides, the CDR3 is TGTGCCAGCAGCAAAAGACTAGGGAGCGTCCAAGAGACCCAGTACTTC.

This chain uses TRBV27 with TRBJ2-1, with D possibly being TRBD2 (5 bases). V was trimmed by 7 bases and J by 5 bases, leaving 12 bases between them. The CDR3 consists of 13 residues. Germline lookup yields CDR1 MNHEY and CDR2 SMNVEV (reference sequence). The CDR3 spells CASINGDDNEQFF. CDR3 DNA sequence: TGTGCCAGCATAAACGGGGATGACAATGAGCAGTTCTTC.

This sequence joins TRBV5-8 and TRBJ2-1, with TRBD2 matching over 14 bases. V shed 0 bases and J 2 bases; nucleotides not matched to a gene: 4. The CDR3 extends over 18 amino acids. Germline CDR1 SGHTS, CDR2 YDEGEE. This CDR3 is CASSLAGTSGSPYNEQFF. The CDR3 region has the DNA TGTGCCAGCAGCTTGGCCGGGACTAGCGGGAGCCCCTACAATGAGCAGTTCTTC.

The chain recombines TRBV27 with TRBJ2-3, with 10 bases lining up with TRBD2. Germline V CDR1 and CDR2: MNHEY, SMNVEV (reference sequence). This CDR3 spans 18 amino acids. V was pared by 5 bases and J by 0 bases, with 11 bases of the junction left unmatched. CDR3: CASSQQPPSGGSTDTQYF. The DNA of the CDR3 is TGTGCCAGCAGTCAACAACCCCCTAGCGGGGGTAGCACAGATACGCAGTATTTT.

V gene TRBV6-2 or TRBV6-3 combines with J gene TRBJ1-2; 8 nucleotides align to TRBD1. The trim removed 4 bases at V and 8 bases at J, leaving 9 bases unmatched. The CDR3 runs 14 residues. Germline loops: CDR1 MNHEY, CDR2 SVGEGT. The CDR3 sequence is CASSSGTGSYGYTF. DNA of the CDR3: TGTGCCAGCAGTTCGGGGACAGGATCTTACGGCTACACCTTC.

For the CDR3, the DNA is TGTGCCAGCAGCGTGACTAGCGCGACGTCCTACAATGAGCAGTTCTTC. Its translation is CASSVTSATSYNEQFF. V gene TRBV9 combines with J gene TRBJ2-1; 8 bases fit TRBD2. V shed 2 bases, J shed 1 base, and the junction held 5 bases outside the gene matches. Germline assignment: CDR1 SGDLS and CDR2 YYNGEE. The CDR3 has 16 amino acids.

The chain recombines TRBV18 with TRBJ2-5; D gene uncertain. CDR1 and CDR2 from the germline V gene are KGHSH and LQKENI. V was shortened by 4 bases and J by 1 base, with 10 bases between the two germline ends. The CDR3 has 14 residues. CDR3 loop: CASSRGSSQETQYF. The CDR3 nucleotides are TGTGCCAGCTCACGAGGCAGCAGCCAAGAGACCCAGTACTTC.

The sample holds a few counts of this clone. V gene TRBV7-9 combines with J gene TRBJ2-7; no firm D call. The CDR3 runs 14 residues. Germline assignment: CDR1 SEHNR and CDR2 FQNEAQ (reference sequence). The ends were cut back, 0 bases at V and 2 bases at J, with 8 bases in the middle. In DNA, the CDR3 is TGTGCCAGCAGCTTAGCATCCAGGACCTACGAGCAGTACTTC. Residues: CASSLASRTYEQYF.

The CDR3 bases are TGTGCCACCAGTGAGTTAGCGGGAAATGTAGATACGCAGTATTTT. It translates to CATSELAGNVDTQYF. The gene calls are TRBV24-1 and TRBJ2-3; 8 bases are shared with TRBD2. The CDR3 has 15 amino acids. Germline values: CDR1 KGHDR, CDR2 SFDVKD. With 4 bases clipped from V and 5 bases from J, the junction kept 7 bases outside the gene matches.

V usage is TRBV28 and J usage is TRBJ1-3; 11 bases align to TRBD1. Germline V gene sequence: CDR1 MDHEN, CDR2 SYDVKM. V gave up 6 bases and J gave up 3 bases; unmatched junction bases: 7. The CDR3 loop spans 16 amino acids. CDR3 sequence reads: CASSDRTGGGGNTIYF. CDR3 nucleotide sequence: TGTGCCAGCAGCGACAGGACAGGGGGCGGTGGAAACACCATATATTTT.

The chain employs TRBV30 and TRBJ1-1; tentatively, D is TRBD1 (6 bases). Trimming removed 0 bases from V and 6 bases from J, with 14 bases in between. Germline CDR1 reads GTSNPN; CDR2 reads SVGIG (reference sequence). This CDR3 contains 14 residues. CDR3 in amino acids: CAWSVTASGAEAFF. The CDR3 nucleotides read TGTGCCTGGAGTGTGACGGCCTCAGGGGCTGAAGCTTTCTTT.

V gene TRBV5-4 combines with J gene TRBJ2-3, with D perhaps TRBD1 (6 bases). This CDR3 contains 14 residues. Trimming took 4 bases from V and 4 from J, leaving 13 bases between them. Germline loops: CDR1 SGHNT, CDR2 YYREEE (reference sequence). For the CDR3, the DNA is TGTGCCAGCAGCATACAGGGCAGGGCAGATACGCAGTATTTT. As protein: CASSIQGRADTQYF. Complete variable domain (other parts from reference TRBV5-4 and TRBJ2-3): ETGVTQSPTHLIKTRGQQVTLRCSSQSGHNTVSWYQQALGQGPQFIFQYYREEENGRGNFPPRFSGLQFPNYSSELNVNALELDDSALYLCASSIQGRADTQYFGPGTRLTVL.

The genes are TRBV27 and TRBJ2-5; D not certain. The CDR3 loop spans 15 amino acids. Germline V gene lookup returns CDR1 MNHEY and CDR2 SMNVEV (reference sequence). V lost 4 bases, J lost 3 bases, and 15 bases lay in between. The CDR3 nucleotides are TGTGCCAGCAGTTCACTGTGGGTAGGAGAAGAGACCCAGTACTTC. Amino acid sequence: CASSSLWVGEETQYF.